This TCR beta chain was found in a study of patients and donors after allogeneic stem cell transplantation. Germline-derived CDR1 and CDR2 are LGHDT and YNNKEL (reference sequence). V was trimmed by 2 bases and J by 4 bases, leaving 9 bases between them. The CDR3 contains 15 residues. TCRdb redid the calling of the RT-PCR reads with MiXCR, one entry per CDR3 protein. The sample yields about 72,000 distinct CDR3 sequences, 26% seen once. The sequencing sample was made of blood, either unsorted or a sorted T cell fraction (not recorded which). The V gene is TRBV3-1, the J gene TRBJ2-6; tentatively, D is TRBD1 or TRBD2 (6 bases each). The sequence was obtained from a human donor who was either an allogeneic HSCT recipient or a stem cell or donor lymphocyte infusion donor (not recorded which). It is not recorded whose cells these are; they may come from a transplant donor. CDR3 protein: CASSQSGAGANVLTF. The CDR3 DNA is TGTGCCAGCAGCCAATCGGGGGCCGGGGCCAACGTCCTGACTTTC.